This T cell receptor beta chain was recorded in a study of CD8 T cells in Susac syndrome. V lost 1 base and J lost 0, with 6 bases in between. Germline-derived CDR1 and CDR2 are SGHTA and FQGNSA. This CDR3 comprises 14 residues. RNA in amounts of roughly 0.5 to 1 ug was reverse transcribed with random hexamers. TCRdb re-called the immunoSEQ multiplex PCR reads with MiXCR, one entry per CDR3 protein. The sample lists over 150,000 distinct CDR3 sequences, roughly 94% occurring once. CD8+ and CD4+ T cells taken from blood had their TCR beta sequenced. Through negative isolation, CD4+ and CD8+ T cells were obtained, while TEMRA cells were enriched using FACS.

The chain joins TRBV7-2 to TRBJ2-5; possible D gene TRBD2, 5 bases. The source material was CD4+ T cells from PBMCs. The TCR comes from a human donor with Susac syndrome. CDR3 sequence: CASSLVGNQETQYF. CDR3 nucleotides: TGTGCCAGCAGCTTAGTCGGGAACCAAGAGACCCAGTACTTC.